Listed below are T cell receptor beta chains from one sample, sequenced in a study of beta chain features in type 1 diabetes. The repertoire was sequenced with immunoSEQ multiplex PCR; TCRdb's copy has only in-frame clones and lacks some. The sample shows about 900,000 clones, around a sixth of them seen only once. Input material: naive CD4+ T cells from blood. Receptor source: a woman in her late teens or twenties in good health. Each CDR3 is given with its conserved first and last residue. The D gene is left open where the match is weak. Clone size, where shown, is once, few, many, or a class for clones that have expanded.

j_call	d_call	clone_size	v_call	cdr3_nt	cdr3_aa
TRBJ1-5	NA	few	TRBV4-1	TGCGCCAGCAGCCTTTATCAGCCCCAGCATTTT	CASSLYQPQHF
TRBJ1-1	NA	few	TRBV7-3	TGTGCCAGCAGCTTCTTGGGGGACACTGAAGCTTTCTTT	CASSFLGDTEAFF
TRBJ2-7	NA	NA	TRBV4-2	TGTGCCAGCAGCCAAGAGAACGGCTACGAGCAGTACTTC	CASSQENGYEQYF
TRBJ1-1	NA	NA	TRBV7-2	TGTGCCAGCAGCTTATCAGGTATGGCTGAAGCTTTCTTT	CASSLSGMAEAFF
TRBJ2-1	TRBD2	few	TRBV7-3	TGTGCCAGCAGCCCCTCGGGACTAGCGGGACCTGAATACAATGAGCAGTTCTTC	CASSPSGLAGPEYNEQFF
TRBJ1-5	NA	NA	TRBV25-1	TGTGCCAGCAGTGGTGGGGGGCATCTCAATCAGCCCCAGCATTTT	CASSGGGHLNQPQHF
TRBJ2-1	TRBD2	NA	TRBV4-3	TGCGCCAGCAGCCAAGACCGTCAGGCTAGCGGGGCCAATGAGCAGTTCTTC	CASSQDRQASGANEQFF
TRBJ2-2	NA	few	TRBV9	TGTGCCAGCAGCCCCCTCGCCGGGGAGCTGTTTTTT	CASSPLAGELFF
TRBJ1-3	NA	NA	TRBV6-5	TGTGCCAGCAGTTACCGGCAGGCTGCTGGAAACACCATATATTTT	CASSYRQAAGNTIYF
TRBJ2-5	NA	NA	TRBV5-1	TGCGCCAGCGTAGGTCAAACGGGACTCCAAGAGACCCAGTACTTC	CASVGQTGLQETQYF
TRBJ1-3	NA	NA	TRBV6-5	TGTGCCAGCAGTTACTCGGGGTCCTCTGGAAACACCATATATTTT	CASSYSGSSGNTIYF
TRBJ2-2	TRBD2	NA	TRBV7-8	TGTGCCAGCAGCTTGGTCGGGAGGGACACCGGGGAGCTGTTTTTT	CASSLVGRDTGELFF
TRBJ1-3	NA	NA	TRBV18	TGTGCCAGAAATCGAAACACCATATATTTT	CARNRNTIYF
TRBJ2-2	NA	few	TRBV18	TGTGCCAGCTCACCGAGCAGGGCCACCGGGGAGCTGTTTTTT	CASSPSRATGELFF
TRBJ1-1	NA	few	TRBV6-6	TGTGCCAGCAGCCCCGGGCCAAGGGCCTGGGGCGGGGAAGCTTTCTTT	CASSPGPRAWGGEAFF
TRBJ2-7	NA	NA	TRBV2	TGTGCCAGCAGTGCGCAGGCCCTAAGCTACGAGCAGTACTTC	CASSAQALSYEQYF
TRBJ2-3	NA	NA	TRBV15	TGTGCCACCAGCAGAGGGGTTAGCACAGATACGCAGTATTTT	CATSRGVSTDTQYF
TRBJ1-2	NA	few	TRBV5-4	TGTGCCAGCAGCCGGAGGGGGGACTATGGCTACACCTTC	CASSRRGDYGYTF
TRBJ2-7	TRBD2	NA	TRBV9	TGTGCCAGCAGCGTAGGCCCAGCGGGAGCCGCTTCCCACGAGCAGTACTTC	CASSVGPAGAASHEQYF
TRBJ2-5	NA	few	TRBV4-2	TGTGCCAGCAGCACCGGAGGGCAAGAGACCCAGTACTTC	CASSTGGQETQYF
TRBJ1-1	NA	NA	TRBV11-2	TGTGCCAGCAGCTTAGGCCAGGGGTCGGAAGCTTTCTTT	CASSLGQGSEAFF
TRBJ2-1	NA	few	TRBV5-4	TGTGCCAGCAGCCCATCCGGAACTCTATGGAATGAGCAGTTCTTC	CASSPSGTLWNEQFF
TRBJ2-5	TRBD1	NA	TRBV7-2	TGTGCCAGCAGCTCACAGGGGGGTCAGACCCAGTACTTC	CASSSQGGQTQYF
TRBJ2-7	NA	many	TRBV23-1	TGCGCCAGCAGTCCCTGGATTTTGAAGTACTTC	CASSPWILKYF
TRBJ2-5	TRBD1	NA	TRBV5-4	TGTGCCAGCAGCTTGGGGTCTGGGGGACAGAGGGGGAGAGAGACCCAGTACTTC	CASSLGSGGQRGRETQYF
TRBJ2-1	TRBD2	few	TRBV2	TGTGCCAGCAGTGGCGGGAGCTCCTACAATGAGCAGTTCTTC	CASSGGSSYNEQFF
TRBJ2-5	NA	NA	TRBV4-3	TGCGCCAGCAGCCAAGATGTGGGCATGGAGACCCAGTACTTC	CASSQDVGMETQYF
TRBJ2-2	NA	few	TRBV5-1	TGCGCCAGCAGCCTTGGCTCAGGGTGGGGCACCGGGGAGCTGTTTTTT	CASSLGSGWGTGELFF
TRBJ2-1	TRBD2	few	TRBV7-9	TGTGCCAGCAGCCAATCCCCGGGACTAGTGGGGTCCTACAATGAGCAGTTCTTC	CASSQSPGLVGSYNEQFF
TRBJ2-3	NA	NA	TRBV5-6	TGTGCCAGCAGCTTGCGTGTGGGGACGGGAGATACGCAGTATTTT	CASSLRVGTGDTQYF
TRBJ2-7	NA	few	TRBV10-1	TGCGCCAGCAGCGTCGGTTCCAGTATGAGCGAGCAGTACTTC	CASSVGSSMSEQYF
TRBJ1-1	NA	few	TRBV2	TGTGCCAGCCTGCGGACTATGAACACTGAAGCTTTCTTT	CASLRTMNTEAFF
TRBJ2-3	NA	few	TRBV11-2	TGTGCCAGCAGCCCGTTACGAAGCACAGATACGCAGTATTTT	CASSPLRSTDTQYF
TRBJ2-3	NA	NA	TRBV19	TGTGCCAGTCGGGACTTAGGCACAGATACGCAGTATTTT	CASRDLGTDTQYF
TRBJ2-3	NA	few	TRBV6-6	TGTGCCAGCTCGTGGGCCGGGGCCACCACAGATACGCAGTATTTT	CASSWAGATTDTQYF
TRBJ2-7	TRBD1	once	TRBV27	TGTGCCAGCAGTTTATTAGGGACAGGGCTATACGAGCAGTACTTC	CASSLLGTGLYEQYF
TRBJ1-1	NA	few	TRBV7-2	TGTGCCAGCAGCTTAGTCACAACAGGGGAAGCTTTCTTT	CASSLVTTGEAFF
TRBJ2-3	NA	few	TRBV9	TGTGCCAGCAGCCCCCACCAGGCAGGGGCAAGAGATACGCAGTATTTT	CASSPHQAGARDTQYF
TRBJ1-2	NA	NA	TRBV7-6	TGTGCCAGCAGCCTAGGGGGGATACGGACCAGGGGCGGCTACACCTTC	CASSLGGIRTRGGYTF